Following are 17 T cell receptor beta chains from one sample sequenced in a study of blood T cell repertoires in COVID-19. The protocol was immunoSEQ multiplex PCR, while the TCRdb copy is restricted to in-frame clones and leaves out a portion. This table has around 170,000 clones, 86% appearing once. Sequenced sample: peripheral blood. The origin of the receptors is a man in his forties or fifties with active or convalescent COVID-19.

CDR3 sequence (DNA): TGTGCCAGCAGCCGGGAGGGGAATCAGCCCCAGCATTTT. Translated: CASSREGNQPQHF. The J gene is TRBJ1-5, the V gene TRBV4-2; the D gene is possibly TRBD1 (5 bases). The CDR3 is 13 residues long. The V and J ends lost 4 bases and 4 bases respectively, with 8 bases between them. The V gene's germline CDR1 is LGHNA and CDR2 YNFKEQ.

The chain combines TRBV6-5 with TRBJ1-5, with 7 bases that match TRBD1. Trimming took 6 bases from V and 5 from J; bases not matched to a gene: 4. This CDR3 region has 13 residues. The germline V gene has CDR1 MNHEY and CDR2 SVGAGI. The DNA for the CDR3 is TGTGCCAGCAGCGTGACAGGGTATCAGCCCCAGCATTTT. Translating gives CASSVTGYQPQHF.

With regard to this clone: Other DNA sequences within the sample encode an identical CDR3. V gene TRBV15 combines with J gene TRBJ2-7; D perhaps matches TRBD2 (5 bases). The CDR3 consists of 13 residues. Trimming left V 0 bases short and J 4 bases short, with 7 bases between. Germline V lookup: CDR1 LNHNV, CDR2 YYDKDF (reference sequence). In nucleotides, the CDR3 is TGTGCCACCAGCAGAGATCGGGGATACGAGCAGTACTTC. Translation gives CATSRDRGYEQYF.

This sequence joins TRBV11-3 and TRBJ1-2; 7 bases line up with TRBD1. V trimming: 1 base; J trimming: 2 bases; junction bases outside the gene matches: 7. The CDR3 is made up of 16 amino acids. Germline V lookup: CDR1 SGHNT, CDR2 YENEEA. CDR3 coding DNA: TGTGCCAGCAGCTTAGTTTTCGGACAGGAAAACTATGGCTACACCTTC. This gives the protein CASSLVFGQENYGYTF.

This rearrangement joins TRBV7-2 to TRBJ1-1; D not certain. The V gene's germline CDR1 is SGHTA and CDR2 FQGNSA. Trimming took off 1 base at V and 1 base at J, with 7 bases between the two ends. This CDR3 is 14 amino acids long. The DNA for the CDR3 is TGTGCCAGCAGCTTAGAGAAGAGGAACACTGAAGCTTTCTTT. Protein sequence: CASSLEKRNTEAFF.

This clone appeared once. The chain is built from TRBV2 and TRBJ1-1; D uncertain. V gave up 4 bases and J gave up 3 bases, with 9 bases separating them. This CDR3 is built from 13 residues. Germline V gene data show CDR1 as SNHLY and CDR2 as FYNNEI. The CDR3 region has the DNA TGTGCCAGCAGTGCAGGTCCCGACACTGAAGCTTTCTTT. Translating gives CASSAGPDTEAFF.

CDR3 sequence (DNA): TGTGCCAGCAGCCAAGATAGGACGGGGGGCGCAGGAGATACGCAGTATTTT. Protein sequence: CASSQDRTGGAGDTQYF. The chain uses TRBV4-2 and TRBJ2-3; a possible D gene is TRBD2 (7 bases). Trimming took off 0 bases at V and 5 bases at J, with 18 bases between the two ends. CDR1 is LGHNA, CDR2 YNFKEQ, per germline. This CDR3 has 17 residues.

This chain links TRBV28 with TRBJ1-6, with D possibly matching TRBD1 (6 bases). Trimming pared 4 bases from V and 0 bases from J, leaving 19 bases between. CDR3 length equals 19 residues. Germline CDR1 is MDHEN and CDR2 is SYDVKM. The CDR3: CASSSPWDMTSSYNSPLHF. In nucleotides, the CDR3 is TGTGCCAGCAGTTCGCCCTGGGACATGACGAGCTCCTATAATTCACCCCTCCACTTT.

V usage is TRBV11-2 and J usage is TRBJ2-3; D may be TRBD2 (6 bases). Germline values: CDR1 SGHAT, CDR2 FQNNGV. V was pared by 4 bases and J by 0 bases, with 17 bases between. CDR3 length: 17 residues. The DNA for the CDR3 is TGTGCCAGCAGCTCAGGAGGGGCACCTACTAGCACAGATACGCAGTATTTT. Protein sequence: CASSSGGAPTSTDTQYF.

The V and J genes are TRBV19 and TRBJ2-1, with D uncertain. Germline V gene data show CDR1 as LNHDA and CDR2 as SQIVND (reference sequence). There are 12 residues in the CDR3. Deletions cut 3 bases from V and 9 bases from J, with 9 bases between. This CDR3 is CASSILQSEQFF. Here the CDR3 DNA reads TGTGCCAGTAGTATCTTACAGTCTGAGCAGTTCTTC.

In DNA form, the CDR3 reads TGTGCCACCAGCAGGCCCGGGTATGGCTACACCTTC. As protein: CATSRPGYGYTF. V usage is TRBV15 and J usage is TRBJ1-2; no firm D call. This CDR3 comprises 12 residues. V dropped 3 bases and J dropped 5 bases, with 7 bases sitting between them. In germline, CDR1 is LNHNV, CDR2 YYDKDF (reference sequence). Full variable domain (missing parts from reference TRBV15 and TRBJ1-2): DAMVIQNPRYQVTQFGKPVTLSCSQTLNHNVMYWYQQKSSQAPKLLFHYYDKDFNNEADTPDNFQSRRPNTSFCFLDIRSPGLGDTAMYLCATSRPGYGYTFGSGTRLTVV.

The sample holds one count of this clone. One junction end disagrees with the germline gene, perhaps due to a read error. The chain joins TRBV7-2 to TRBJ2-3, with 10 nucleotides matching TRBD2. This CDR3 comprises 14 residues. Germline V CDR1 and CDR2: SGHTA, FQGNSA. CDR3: CASSIAGGGDTQYF. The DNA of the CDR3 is TGTGCCAGCAGCATAGCGGGAGGAGGGGATACGCAGTATTTT.

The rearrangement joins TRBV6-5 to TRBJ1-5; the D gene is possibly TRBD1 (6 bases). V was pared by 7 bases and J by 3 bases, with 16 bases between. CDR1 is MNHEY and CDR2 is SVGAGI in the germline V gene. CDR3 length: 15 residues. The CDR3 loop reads CASTPVGQPNQPQHF. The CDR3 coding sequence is TGTGCCAGCACCCCAGTCGGACAGCCCAATCAGCCCCAGCATTTT.

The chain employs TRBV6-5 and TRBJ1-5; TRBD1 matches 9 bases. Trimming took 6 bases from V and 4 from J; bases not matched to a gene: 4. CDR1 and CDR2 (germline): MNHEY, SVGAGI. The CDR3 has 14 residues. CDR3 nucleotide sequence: TGTGCCAGCAGGACGACAGGGGGTAATCAGCCCCAGCATTTT. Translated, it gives CASRTTGGNQPQHF.

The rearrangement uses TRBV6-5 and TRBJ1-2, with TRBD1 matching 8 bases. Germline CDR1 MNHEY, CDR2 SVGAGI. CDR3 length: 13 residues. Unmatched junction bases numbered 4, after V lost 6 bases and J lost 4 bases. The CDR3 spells CASSADRGYGYTF. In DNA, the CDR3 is TGTGCCAGCAGCGCAGACAGGGGCTATGGCTACACCTTC.

CDR3 DNA sequence: TGTGCCAGCTCACGCGGACAGACGATTGAAGATGAGCAGTTCTTC. This translates into CASSRGQTIEDEQFF. The chain uses TRBV18 and TRBJ2-1, with D maybe TRBD1 (6 bases). Germline CDR1 KGHSH, CDR2 LQKENI. The ends were cut back, 4 bases at V and 8 bases at J, with 18 bases in the middle. The CDR3 totals 15 residues.

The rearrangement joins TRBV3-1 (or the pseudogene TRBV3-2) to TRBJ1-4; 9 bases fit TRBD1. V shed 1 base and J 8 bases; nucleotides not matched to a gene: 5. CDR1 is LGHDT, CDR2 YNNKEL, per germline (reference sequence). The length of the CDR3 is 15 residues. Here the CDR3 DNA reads TGTGCCAGCAGCCAAGCGACAGGGGGTAACGAAAAACTGTTTTTT. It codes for CASSQATGGNEKLFF.